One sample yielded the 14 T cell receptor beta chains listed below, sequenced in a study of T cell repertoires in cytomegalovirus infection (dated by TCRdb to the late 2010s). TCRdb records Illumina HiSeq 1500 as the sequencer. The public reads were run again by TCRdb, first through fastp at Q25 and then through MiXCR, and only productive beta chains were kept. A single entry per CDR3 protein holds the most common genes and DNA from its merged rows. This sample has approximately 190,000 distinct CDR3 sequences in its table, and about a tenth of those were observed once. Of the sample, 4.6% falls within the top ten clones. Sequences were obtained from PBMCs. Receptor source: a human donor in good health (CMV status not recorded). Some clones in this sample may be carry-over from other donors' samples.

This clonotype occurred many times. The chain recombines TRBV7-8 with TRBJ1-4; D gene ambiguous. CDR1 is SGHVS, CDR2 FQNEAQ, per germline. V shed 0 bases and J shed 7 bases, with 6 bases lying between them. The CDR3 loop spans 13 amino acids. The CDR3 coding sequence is TGTGCCAGCAGCTTAGCCCCCCGTGAAAAACTGTTTTTT. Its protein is CASSLAPREKLFF.

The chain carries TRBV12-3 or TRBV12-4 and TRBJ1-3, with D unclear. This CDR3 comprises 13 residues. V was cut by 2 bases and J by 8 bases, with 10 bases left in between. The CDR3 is CASSLNRGYTIYF. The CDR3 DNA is TGTGCCAGCAGTTTAAACCGTGGGTACACCATATATTTT.

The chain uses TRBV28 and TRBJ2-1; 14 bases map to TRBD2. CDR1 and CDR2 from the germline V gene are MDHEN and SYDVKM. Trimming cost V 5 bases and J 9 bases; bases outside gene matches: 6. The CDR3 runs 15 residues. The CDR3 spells CASSPGTSGSGEQFF. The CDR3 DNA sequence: TGTGCCAGCAGTCCCGGGACTAGCGGGAGTGGTGAGCAGTTCTTC.

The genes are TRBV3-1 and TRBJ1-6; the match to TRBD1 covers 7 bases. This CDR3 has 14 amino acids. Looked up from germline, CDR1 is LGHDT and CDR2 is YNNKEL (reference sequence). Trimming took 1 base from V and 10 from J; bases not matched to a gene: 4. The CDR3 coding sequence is TGTGCCAGCAGCCAAGGGAGGGGGCAGTCACCCCTCCACTTT. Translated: CASSQGRGQSPLHF.

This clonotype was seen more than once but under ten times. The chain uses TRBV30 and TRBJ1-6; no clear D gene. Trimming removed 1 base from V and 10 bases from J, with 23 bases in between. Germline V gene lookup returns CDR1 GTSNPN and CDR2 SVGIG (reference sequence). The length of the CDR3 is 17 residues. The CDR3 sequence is CAWSDPRQRRTSSPLHF. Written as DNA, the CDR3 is TGTGCCTGGAGTGATCCCCGGCAGCGAAGAACGAGCTCACCCCTCCACTTT.

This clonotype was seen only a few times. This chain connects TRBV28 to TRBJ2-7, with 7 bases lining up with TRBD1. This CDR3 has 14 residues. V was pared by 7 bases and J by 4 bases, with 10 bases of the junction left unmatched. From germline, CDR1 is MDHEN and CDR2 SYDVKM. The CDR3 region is CASTIGQVIYEQYF. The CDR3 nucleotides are TGTGCCAGCACGATAGGACAGGTGATTTACGAGCAGTACTTC.

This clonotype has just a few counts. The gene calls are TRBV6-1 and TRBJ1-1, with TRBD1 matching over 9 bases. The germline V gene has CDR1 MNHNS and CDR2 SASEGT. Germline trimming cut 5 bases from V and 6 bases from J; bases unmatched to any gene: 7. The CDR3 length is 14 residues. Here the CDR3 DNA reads TGTGCCAGCAGTAACCAGGGACAGGGCCCTGAAGCTTTCTTT. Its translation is CASSNQGQGPEAFF.

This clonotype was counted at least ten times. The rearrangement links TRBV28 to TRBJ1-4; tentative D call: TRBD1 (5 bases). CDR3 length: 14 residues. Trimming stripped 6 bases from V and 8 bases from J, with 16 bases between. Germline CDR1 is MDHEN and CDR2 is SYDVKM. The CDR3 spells CASRRWGEEEKLFF. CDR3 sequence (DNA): TGTGCCAGCAGACGGTGGGGCGAAGAGGAAAAACTGTTTTTT.

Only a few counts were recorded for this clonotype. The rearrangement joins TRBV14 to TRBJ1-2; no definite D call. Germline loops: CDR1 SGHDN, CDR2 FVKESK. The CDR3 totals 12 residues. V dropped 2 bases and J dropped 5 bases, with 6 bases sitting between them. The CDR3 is CASSQSRYGYTF. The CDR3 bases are TGTGCCAGCAGCCAATCCCGTTATGGCTACACCTTC.

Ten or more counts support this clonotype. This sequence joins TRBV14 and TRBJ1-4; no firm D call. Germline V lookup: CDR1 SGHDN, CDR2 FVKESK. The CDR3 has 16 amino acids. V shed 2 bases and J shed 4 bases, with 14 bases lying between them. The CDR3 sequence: CASSQMGLGINEKLFF. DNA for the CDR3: TGTGCCAGCAGCCAAATGGGGTTGGGGATTAATGAAAAACTGTTTTTT.

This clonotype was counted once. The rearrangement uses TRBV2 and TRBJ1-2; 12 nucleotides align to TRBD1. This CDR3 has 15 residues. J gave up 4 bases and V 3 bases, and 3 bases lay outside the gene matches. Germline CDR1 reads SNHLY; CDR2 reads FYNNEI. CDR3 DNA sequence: TGTGCCAGCAGTGATGGGACAGGGGGCAGCTATGGCTACACCTTC. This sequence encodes CASSDGTGGSYGYTF.

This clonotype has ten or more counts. The chain's CDR3 is CASSTDRANTEAFF. Written as DNA, the CDR3 is TGTGCCAGCAGTACGGACAGGGCGAACACTGAAGCTTTCTTT. The gene calls are TRBV12-3 or TRBV12-4 and TRBJ1-1, with 8 bases that match TRBD1. This CDR3 spans 14 amino acids. V lost 5 bases, J lost 1 base, and 3 bases stayed unmatched.

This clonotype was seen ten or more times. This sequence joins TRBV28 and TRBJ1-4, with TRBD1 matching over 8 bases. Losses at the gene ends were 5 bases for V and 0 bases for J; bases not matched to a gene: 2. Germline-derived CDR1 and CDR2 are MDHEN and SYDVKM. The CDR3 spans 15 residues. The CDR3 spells CASSLQGATNEKLFF. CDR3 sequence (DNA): TGTGCCAGCAGTCTACAGGGGGCAACTAATGAAAAACTGTTTTTT.

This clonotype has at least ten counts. CDR3 DNA sequence: TGTGCCAGCAGGTTTAGCGGGGGGGCCCCCTACGAGCAGTACTTC. Translating gives CASRFSGGAPYEQYF. The V and J genes are TRBV28 and TRBJ2-7; 11 bases fit TRBD2. CDR3 length: 15 residues. Germline V CDR1 and CDR2: MDHEN, SYDVKM. V lost 6 bases, J lost 2 bases, and 6 bases stayed unmatched.